This T cell receptor beta chain was documented in a study of shared clonotypes between healthy human individuals. DNA at 200 ng, tens of thousands of T cell genomes, went into sorted-subset replicate PCRs. Libraries were prepared by immunoSEQ multiplex PCR; TCRdb keeps only in-frame clonotypes and omits some of them. This table has about 2.4 million clones, 90% to 95% appearing once. A CD45RA+ naive subset and a CD45RA-negative memory subset were split from CD4+ cells. The CDR3 runs 13 residues. Germline V gene data show CDR1 as SGHDT and CDR2 as YYEEEE. The V and J ends lost 5 bases and 4 bases respectively, with 12 bases between them.

This sequence was found in a young man in good health. Some clones in this sample may be carry-over from other donors' samples. V usage is TRBV5-6 and J usage is TRBJ1-2; D possibly corresponds to TRBD1 (6 bases). The sequencing sample was made of naive CD4+ T cells from PBMCs. The subset denotes: CD45RA+ positively selected. The CDR3 nucleotides are TGTGCCAGCAGTGGACAGATACCCTATGGCTACACCTTC. Its translation: CASSGQIPYGYTF.